This T cell receptor (beta chain) was documented in a study of cytomegalovirus exposure and HLA in healthy donors. Study-wide points: Cytomegalovirus-associated TCR beta chains were listed, numbering 150 to 200. Most TCR sequences proved rare, with some public TCRs found in many donors. It was reportedly the case that the classifier diagnosed cytomegalovirus status with high specificity and sensitivity.

Worth noting for this clone: The target antigen is unknown.

Looked up from germline, CDR1 is SGHTA and CDR2 is FQGNSA. Trimming stripped 1 base from V and 3 bases from J, with 11 bases between. The CDR3 runs 15 residues. Generated by immunoSEQ multiplex PCR, the TCRdb table keeps only in-frame clones and is missing some. The data contain under 80,000 clones, about 89% of them singletons. The chain carries TRBV7-2 and TRBJ2-3, with D perhaps TRBD1 (7 bases). What was sequenced was PBMCs. This clonotype was obtained from a woman between 18 and 30 years old in good health and CMV-seronegative. The CDR3 here is CASSLVAGGTDTQYF. The CDR3 DNA reads as TGTGCCAGCAGCTTAGTGGCAGGGGGGACAGATACGCAGTATTTT.